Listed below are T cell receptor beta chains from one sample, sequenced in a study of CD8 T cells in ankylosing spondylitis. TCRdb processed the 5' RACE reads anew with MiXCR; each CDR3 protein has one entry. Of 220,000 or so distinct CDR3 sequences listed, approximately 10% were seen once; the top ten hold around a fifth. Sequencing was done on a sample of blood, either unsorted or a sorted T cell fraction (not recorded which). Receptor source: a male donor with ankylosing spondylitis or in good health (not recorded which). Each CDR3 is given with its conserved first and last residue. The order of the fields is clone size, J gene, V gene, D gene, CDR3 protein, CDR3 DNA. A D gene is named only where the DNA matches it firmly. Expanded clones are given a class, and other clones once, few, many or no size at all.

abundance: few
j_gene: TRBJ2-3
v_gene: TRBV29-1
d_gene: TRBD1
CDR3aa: CSVRQGGTDTQYF
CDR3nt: TGCAGCGTAAGACAGGGAGGCACAGATACGCAGTATTTT

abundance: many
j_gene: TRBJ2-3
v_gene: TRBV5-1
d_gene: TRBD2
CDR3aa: CASKSGGAIDTQYF
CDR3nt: TGCGCCAGCAAGAGCGGGGGGGCGATAGATACGCAGTATTTT

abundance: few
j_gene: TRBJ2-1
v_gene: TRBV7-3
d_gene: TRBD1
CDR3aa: CASSLNAGTESYNEQFF
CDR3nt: TGTGCCAGCAGCTTAAATGCTGGGACAGAGTCCTACAATGAGCAGTTCTTC

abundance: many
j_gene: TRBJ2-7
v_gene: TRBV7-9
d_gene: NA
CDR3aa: CASSLEGGYEQYF
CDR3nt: TGTGCCAGCAGCTTAGAGGGTGGGTACGAGCAGTACTTC

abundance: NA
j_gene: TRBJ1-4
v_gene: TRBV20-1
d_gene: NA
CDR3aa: CSAYHNEKLFF
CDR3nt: TGCAGTGCCTACCACAATGAAAAACTGTTTTTT

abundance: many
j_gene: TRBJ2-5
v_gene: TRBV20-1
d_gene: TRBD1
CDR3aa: CSARPPVGTGLETQYF
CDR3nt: TGCAGTGCTAGACCCCCCGTTGGGACAGGCCTCGAGACCCAGTACTTC

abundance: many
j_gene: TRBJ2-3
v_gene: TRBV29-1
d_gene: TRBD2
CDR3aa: CSGLLGAGGDTQYF
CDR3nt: TGCAGCGGGTTGTTGGGAGCGGGGGGAGATACGCAGTATTTT

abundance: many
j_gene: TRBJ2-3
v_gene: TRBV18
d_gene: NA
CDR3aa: CASSPSQGITDTQYF
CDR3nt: TGTGCCAGCTCACCGTCGCAGGGAATCACAGATACGCAGTATTTT

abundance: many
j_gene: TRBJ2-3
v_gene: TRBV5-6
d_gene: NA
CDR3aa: CASSSDSFRTDTQYF
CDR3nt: TGTGCCAGCAGCTCGGACAGTTTCCGCACAGATACGCAGTATTTT

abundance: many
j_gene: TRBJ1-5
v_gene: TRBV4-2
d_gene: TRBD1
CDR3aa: CASSQVGTGGDQPQHF
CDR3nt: TGTGCCAGCAGCCAAGTCGGGACAGGGGGAGATCAGCCCCAGCATTTT

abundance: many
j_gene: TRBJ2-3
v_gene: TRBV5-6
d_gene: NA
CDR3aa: CASSLEGLGRQSDTQYF
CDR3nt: TGTGCCAGCAGCTTGGAAGGCCTCGGGCGTCAATCGGATACGCAGTATTTT

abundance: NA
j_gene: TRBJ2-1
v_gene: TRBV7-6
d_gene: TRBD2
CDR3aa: CASSLSLAGGEQLF
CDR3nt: TGTGCCAGCAGCTTATCCCTAGCGGGGGGGGAGCAGCTCTTC

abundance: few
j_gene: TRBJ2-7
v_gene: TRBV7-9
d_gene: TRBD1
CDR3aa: CASSTTPGTGSYEQYF
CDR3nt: TGTGCCAGCAGCACGACACCCGGGACAGGGAGTTACGAGCAGTACTTC

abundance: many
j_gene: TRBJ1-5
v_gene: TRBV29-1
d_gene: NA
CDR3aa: CSVGAGNLNQPQHF
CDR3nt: TGCAGCGTTGGTGCGGGAAATCTCAATCAGCCCCAGCATTTT

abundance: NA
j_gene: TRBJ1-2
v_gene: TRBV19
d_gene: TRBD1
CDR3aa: CASSAGTGYGYTF
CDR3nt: TGTGCCAGTAGTGCCGGGACAGGCTATGGCTACACCTTC

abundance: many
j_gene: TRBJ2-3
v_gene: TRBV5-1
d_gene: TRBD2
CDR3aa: CASSVGLAEATKYF
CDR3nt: TGCGCCAGCAGCGTGGGACTAGCAGAGGCGACCAAGTATTTT

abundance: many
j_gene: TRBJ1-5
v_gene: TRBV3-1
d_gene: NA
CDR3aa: CASSQDMGNQPQHF
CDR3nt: TGTGCCAGCAGCCAAGATATGGGCAATCAGCCCCAGCATTTT

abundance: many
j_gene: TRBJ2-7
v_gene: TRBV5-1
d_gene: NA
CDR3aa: CASSPGGGGLSYEQYF
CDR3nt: TGCGCCAGCAGCCCCGGGGGAGGGGGCCTCTCCTACGAGCAGTACTTC

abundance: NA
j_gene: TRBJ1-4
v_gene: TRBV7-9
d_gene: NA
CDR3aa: CASSRVNEKLFF
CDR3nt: TGTGCCAGCAGCCGGGTCAATGAAAAACTGTTTTTT

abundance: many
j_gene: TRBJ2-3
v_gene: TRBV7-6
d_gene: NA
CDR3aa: CASSLAQGENTQYF
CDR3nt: TGTGCCAGCAGCTTAGCCCAGGGTGAAAATACGCAGTATTTT

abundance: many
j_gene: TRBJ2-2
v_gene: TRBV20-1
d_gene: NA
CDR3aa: CSAPPGQGNTGELFF
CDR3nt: TGCAGTGCTCCCCCAGGGCAGGGAAACACCGGGGAGCTGTTTTTT

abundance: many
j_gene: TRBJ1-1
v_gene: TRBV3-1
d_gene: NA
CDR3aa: CASMAGSSVAFF
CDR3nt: TGTGCCAGCATGGCAGGCTCTTCGGTGGCTTTCTTT

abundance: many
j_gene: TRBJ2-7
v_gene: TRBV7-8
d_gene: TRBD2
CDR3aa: CASSLGSGGIIDEQYF
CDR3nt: TGTGCCAGCAGCTTAGGTAGCGGGGGCATCATCGACGAGCAGTACTTC

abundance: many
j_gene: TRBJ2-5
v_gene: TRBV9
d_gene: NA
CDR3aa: CASSQGQKETQYF
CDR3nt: TGTGCCAGCAGCCAAGGACAGAAAGAGACCCAGTACTTC

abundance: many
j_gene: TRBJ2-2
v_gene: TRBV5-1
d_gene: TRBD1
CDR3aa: CASSSALGQGGELFF
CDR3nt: TGCGCCAGCAGCTCAGCCCTCGGACAGGGTGGAGAGCTGTTTTTT

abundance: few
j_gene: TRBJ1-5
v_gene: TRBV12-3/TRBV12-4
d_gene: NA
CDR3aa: CASSLGGGGSQPQHF
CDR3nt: TGTGCCAGCAGTTTAGGAGGTGGCGGATCCCAGCCCCAGCATTTT

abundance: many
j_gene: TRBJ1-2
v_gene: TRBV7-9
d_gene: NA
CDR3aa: CASSPVGVSNYGYTF
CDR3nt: TGTGCCAGCAGCCCAGTGGGGGTCTCTAACTATGGCTACACCTTC

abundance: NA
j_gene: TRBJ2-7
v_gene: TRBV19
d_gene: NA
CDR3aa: CASSIFPGRGEQYF
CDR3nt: TGTGCCAGTAGTATTTTCCCCGGTCGAGGCGAGCAGTACTTC

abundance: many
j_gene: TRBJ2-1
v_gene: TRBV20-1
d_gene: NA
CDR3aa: CSATGGVPSYNEQFF
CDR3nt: TGCAGTGCTACAGGGGGGGTTCCCTCCTACAATGAGCAGTTCTTC

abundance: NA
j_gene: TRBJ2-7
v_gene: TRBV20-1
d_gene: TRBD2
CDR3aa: CSAPGLAGGLYSYEQYF
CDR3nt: TGCAGTGCCCCGGGACTAGCGGGGGGGTTATACTCCTACGAGCAGTACTTC

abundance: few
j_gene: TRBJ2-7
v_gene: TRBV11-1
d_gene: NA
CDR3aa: CASSFSVPTYEQYF
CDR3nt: TGTGCCAGCAGTTTTAGCGTCCCCACCTACGAGCAGTACTTC

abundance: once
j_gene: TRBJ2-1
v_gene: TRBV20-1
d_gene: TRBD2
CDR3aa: CCARGGTSGRQYEQFF
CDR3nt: TGCTGTGCTCGAGGGGGGACTAGCGGGCGCCAGTATGAGCAGTTCTTC